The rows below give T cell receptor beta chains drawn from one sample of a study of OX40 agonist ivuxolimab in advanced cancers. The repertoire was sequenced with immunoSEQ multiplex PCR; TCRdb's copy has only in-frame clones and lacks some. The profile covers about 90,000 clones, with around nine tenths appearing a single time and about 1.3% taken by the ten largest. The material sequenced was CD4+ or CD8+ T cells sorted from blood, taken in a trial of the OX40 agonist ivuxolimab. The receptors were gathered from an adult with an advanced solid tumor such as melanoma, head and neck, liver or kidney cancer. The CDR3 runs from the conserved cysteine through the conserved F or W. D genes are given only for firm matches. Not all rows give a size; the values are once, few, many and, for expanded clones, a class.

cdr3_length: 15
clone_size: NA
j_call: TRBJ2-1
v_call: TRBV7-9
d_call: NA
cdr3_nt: TGTGCCAGCAGTGGGGCCTCGGGTGTAGTTAATGAGCAGTTCTTC
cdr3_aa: CASSGASGVVNEQFF

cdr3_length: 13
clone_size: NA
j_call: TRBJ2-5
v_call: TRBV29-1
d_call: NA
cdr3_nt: TGCAGCGTGGGTACTAGCCTGGGGGAGACCCAGTACTTC
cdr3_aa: CSVGTSLGETQYF

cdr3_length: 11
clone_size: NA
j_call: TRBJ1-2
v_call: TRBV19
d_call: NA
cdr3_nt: TGTGCCAGTAGGACAGACTATGGCTACACCTTC
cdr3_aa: CASRTDYGYTF

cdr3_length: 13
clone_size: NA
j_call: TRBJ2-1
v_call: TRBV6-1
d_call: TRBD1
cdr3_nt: TGTGCCAGCAGTGGACAGGGACGCAATGAGCAGTTCTTC
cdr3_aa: CASSGQGRNEQFF

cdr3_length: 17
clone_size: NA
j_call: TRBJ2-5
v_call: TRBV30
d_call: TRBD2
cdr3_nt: TGTGCCTGGAGTCTAGGACTAGCGGGAGGGATAGGAGAGACCCAGTACTTC
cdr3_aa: CAWSLGLAGGIGETQYF

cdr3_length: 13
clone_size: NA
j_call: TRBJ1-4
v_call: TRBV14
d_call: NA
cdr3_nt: TGTGCCAGCAGCCAAGATCCTAGGGGGTACAGATCGTTT
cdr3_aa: CASSQDPRGYRSF

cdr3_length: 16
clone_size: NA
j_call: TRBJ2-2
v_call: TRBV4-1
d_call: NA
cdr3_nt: TGCGCCAGCAGCCAATCCGGGACGGTGAACACCGGGGAGCTGTTTTTT
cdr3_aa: CASSQSGTVNTGELFF

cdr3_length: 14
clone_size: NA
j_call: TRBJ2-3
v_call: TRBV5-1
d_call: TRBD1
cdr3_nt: TGCGCCAGCAGCGGCGGGACAGGGCCAGATACGCAGTATTTT
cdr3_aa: CASSGGTGPDTQYF

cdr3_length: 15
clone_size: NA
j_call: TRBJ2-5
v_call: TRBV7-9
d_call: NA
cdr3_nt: TGTGCCAGCAGCTTAGGGGGGACGAGGCAAGAGACCCAGTACTTC
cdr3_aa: CASSLGGTRQETQYF

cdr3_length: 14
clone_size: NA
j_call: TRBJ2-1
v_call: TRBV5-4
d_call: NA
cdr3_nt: TGTGCCAGCAGCTTGGTTGGGGACCACAATGAGCAGTTCTTC
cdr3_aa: CASSLVGDHNEQFF

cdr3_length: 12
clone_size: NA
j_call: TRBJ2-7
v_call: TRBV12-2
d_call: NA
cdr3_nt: TGTGCAATCTCGCTGACTAGTTACGAGCAGTACTTC
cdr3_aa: CAISLTSYEQYF

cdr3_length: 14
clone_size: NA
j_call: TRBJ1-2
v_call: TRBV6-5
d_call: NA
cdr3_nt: TGTGCCAGCAGTCCCCAACAGGGTAACTATGGCTACACCTTC
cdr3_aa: CASSPQQGNYGYTF

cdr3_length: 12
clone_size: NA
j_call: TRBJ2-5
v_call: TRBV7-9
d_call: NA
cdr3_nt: TGTGCCAGCAGCTTAGTGGGAGAGACCCAGTACTTC
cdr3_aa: CASSLVGETQYF

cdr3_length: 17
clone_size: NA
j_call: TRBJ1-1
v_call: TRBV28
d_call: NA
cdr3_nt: TGTGCCAGCAGCCGGCGTGGAGCAGGAGCAATGAACACTGAAGCTTTCTTT
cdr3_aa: CASSRRGAGAMNTEAFF

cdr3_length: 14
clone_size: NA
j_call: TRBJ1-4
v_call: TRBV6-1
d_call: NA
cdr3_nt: TGTGCCAGTAAGATGGGACCGATTAATGAAAAACTGTTTTTT
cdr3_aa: CASKMGPINEKLFF

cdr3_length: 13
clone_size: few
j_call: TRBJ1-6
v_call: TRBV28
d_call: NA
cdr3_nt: TGTGCCAGCAGTCCCCAACAGAATTCACCCCTCCACTTT
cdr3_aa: CASSPQQNSPLHF

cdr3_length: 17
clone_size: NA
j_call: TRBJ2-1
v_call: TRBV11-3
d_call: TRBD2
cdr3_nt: TGTGCCAGCAGCTTCGGTATAGCGGGAGGGCCCTACAATGAGCAGTTCTTC
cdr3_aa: CASSFGIAGGPYNEQFF

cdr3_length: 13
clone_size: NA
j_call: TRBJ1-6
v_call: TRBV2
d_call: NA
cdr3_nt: TGTGCCAGCAGTGAAACCGAGGTTTCACCCCTCCACTTT
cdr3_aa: CASSETEVSPLHF

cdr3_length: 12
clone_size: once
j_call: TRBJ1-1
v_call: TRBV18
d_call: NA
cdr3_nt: TGTGCCAGCTCACCACCCTCAGACAAAGCTTTCTTT
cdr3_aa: CASSPPSDKAFF

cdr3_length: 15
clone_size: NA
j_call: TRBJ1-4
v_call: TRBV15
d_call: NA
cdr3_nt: TGTGCCACCAGCACGGGGCGGGGGAGGGGTGAAAAACTGTTTTTT
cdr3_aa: CATSTGRGRGEKLFF

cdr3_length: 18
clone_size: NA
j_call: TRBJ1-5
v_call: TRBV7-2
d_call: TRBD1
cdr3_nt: TGTGCCAGCAGCCCTAGTGCGGGGGCAGGGGGAGGCAATCAGCCCCAGCATTTT
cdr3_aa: CASSPSAGAGGGNQPQHF

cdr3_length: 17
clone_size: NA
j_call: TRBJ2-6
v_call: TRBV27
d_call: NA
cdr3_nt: TGTGCCAGCAGTTCAGAGGGACTGATCTCTGGGGCCAACGTCCTGACTTTC
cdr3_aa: CASSSEGLISGANVLTF

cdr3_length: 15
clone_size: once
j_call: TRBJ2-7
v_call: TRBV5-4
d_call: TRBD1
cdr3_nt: TGTGCCAGCAGCACCACCGGGACAGGGGCCTACGAGCAGTACTTC
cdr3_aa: CASSTTGTGAYEQYF

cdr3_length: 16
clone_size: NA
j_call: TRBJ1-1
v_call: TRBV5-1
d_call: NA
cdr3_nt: TGCGCCAGCAGCCCGGCGGACAGCACGGGAAACACTGAAGCTTTCTTT
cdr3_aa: CASSPADSTGNTEAFF

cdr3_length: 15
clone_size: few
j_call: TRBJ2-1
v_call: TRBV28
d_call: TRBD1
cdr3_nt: TGTGCCAGCAGTGTCCGGACAGGGGCCTACAATGAGCAGTTCTTC
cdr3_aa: CASSVRTGAYNEQFF

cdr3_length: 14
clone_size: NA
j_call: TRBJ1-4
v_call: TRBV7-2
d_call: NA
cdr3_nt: TGTGCCAGCAGCTTGAGTACGGTGGGGGAAAAACTGTTTTTT
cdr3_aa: CASSLSTVGEKLFF

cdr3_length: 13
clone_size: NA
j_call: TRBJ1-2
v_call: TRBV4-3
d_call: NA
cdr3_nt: TGCGCCAGCAGCCAAGACTTGGAATATGGCTACACCTTC
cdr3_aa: CASSQDLEYGYTF

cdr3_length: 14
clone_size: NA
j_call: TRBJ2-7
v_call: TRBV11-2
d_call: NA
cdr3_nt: TGTGCCAGCAGCTTAGATCGTAGCGGCTACGAGCAGTACTTC
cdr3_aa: CASSLDRSGYEQYF

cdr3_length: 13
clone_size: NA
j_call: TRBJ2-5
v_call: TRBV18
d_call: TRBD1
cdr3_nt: TGTGCCAGCTCAAGGGACAGTGGAGAGACCCAGTACTTC
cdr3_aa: CASSRDSGETQYF

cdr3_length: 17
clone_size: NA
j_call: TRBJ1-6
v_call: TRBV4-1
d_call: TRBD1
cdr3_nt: TGCGCCAGCAGCCAAGGGACACCGGGACAGGGTAATTCACCCCTCCACTTT
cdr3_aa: CASSQGTPGQGNSPLHF

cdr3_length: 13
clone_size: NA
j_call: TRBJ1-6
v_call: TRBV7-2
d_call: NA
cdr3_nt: TGTGCCAGCAGCTTAGATAACACTTCACCCCTCCACTTT
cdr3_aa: CASSLDNTSPLHF

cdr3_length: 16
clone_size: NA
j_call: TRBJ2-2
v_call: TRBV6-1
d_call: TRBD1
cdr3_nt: TGTGCCAGCAGTGAATATAGGACAGGGAACACCGGGGAGCTGTTTTTT
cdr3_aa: CASSEYRTGNTGELFF

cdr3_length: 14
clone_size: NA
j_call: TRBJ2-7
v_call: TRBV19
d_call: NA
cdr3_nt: TGTGCCAGTAGTATGGGGGGCGAGATCCACGAGCAGTACTTC
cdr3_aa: CASSMGGEIHEQYF

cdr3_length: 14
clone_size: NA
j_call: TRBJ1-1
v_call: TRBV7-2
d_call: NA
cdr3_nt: TGTGCCAGCAGCCCGCCGTTTGGTGCCACTGAAGCTTTCTTT
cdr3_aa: CASSPPFGATEAFF

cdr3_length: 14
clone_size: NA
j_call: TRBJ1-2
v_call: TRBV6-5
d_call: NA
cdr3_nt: TGTGCCAGCAGTTCGGACGGTGATGGCTATGGCTACACCTTC
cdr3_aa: CASSSDGDGYGYTF

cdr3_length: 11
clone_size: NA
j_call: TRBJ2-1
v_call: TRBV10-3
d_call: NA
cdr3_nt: TGTGCCATCAGTGAGTCTCTTTGGCAGTTCTTC
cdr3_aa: CAISESLWQFF

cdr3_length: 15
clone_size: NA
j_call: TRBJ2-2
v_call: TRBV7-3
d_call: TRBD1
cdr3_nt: TGTGCCAGCAGCTTATCCCACAGGGGTACCGGGGAGCTGTTTTTT
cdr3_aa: CASSLSHRGTGELFF

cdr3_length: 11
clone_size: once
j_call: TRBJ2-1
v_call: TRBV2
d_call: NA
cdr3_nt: TGTGCCAGCAGTGCGGCGACTTTGCAGTTCTTC
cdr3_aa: CASSAATLQFF

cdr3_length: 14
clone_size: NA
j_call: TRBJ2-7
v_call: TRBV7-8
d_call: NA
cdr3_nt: TGTGCCAGCAGCTTAGGTGCCCAGGGCTACGAGCAGTACTTC
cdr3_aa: CASSLGAQGYEQYF

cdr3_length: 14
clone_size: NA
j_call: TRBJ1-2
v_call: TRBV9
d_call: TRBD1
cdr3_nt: TGTGCCAGCAGCCCGGACAGGGGGGCGTATGGCTACACCTTC
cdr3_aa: CASSPDRGAYGYTF

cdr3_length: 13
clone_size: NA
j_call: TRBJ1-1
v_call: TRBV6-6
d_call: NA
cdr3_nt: TGTGCCAGCAGTTATTCCCAGAACACTGAAGCTTTCTTT
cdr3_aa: CASSYSQNTEAFF

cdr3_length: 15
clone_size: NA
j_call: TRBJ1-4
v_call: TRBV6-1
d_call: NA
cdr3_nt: TGTGCCAGCAGGCCCTTGGGGGGGACTAATGAAAAACTGTTTTTT
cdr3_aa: CASRPLGGTNEKLFF

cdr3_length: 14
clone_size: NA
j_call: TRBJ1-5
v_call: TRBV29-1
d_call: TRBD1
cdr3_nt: TGCAGCGTAACCGGGACAGACCCAAATCAGCCCCAGCATTTT
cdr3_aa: CSVTGTDPNQPQHF

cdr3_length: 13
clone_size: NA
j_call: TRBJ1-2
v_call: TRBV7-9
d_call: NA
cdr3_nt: TGTGCCAGCAGCTTCGACAGGTCTATTGGCTACACCTTC
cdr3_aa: CASSFDRSIGYTF

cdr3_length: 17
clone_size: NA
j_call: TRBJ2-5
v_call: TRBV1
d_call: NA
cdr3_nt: TGCACCAGCAGCCAAGACCTACTAGCGGGGGGATTGGAGACCCAGTACTTC
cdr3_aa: CTSSQDLLAGGLETQYF

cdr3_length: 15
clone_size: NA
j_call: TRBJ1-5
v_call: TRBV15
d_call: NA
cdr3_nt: TGTGCCACCAGCACGAGGACTGGTCCAGGGCAGCCCCAGCATTTT
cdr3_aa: CATSTRTGPGQPQHF

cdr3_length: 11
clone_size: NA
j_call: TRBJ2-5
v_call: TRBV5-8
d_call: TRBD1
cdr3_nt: TGTGCCAGCAGCTTGGAGGGGACAGCTTACTTC
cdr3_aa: CASSLEGTAYF

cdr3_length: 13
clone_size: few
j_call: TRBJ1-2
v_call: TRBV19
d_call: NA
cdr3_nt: TGTGCCAGTAGTATCCGCAGGGAAAATGGCTACACCTTC
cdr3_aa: CASSIRRENGYTF

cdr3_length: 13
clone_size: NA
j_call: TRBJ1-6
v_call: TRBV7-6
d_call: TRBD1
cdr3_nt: TGTGCAAGCGGGACAGGGGCTGATTCACCCCTCCACTTT
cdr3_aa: CASGTGADSPLHF

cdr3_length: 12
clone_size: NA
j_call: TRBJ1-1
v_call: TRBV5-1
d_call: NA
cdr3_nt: TGCGCCAGCAGCTTGACGGGGGTTGAAGCTTTCTTT
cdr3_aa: CASSLTGVEAFF

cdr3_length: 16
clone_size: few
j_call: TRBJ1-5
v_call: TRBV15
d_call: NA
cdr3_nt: TGTGCCACCAGCAGCGCGTCACAATCGAGCAATCAGCCCCAGCATTTT
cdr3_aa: CATSSASQSSNQPQHF

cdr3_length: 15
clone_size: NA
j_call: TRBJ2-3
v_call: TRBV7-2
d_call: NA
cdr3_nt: TGTGCCAGCAGCCCCGGAGAGGGGAGCACAGATACGCAGTATTTT
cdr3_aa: CASSPGEGSTDTQYF

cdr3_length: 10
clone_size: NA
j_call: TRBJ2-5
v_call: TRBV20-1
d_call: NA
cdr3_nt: TGCAGTGCCTCCAGCCAGACCAAGTACTTC
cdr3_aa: CSASSQTKYF

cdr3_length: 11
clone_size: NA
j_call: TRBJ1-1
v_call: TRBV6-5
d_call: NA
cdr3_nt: TGTGCCAGCAGGCGATGGGATGAAGCTTTCTTT
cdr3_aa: CASRRWDEAFF